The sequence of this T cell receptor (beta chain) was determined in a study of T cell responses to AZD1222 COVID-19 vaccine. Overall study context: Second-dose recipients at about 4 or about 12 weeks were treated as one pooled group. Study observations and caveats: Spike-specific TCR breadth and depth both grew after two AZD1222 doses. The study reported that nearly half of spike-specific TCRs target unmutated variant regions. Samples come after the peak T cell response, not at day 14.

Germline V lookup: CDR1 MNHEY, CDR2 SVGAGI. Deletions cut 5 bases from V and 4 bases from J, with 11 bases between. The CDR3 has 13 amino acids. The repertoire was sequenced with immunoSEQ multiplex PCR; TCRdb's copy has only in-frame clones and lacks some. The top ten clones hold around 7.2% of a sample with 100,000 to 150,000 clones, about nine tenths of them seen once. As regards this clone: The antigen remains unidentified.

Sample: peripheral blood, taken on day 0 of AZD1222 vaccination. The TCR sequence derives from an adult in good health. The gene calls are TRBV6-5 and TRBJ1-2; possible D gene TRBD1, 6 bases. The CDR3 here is CASSRAGVYGYTF. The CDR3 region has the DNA TGTGCCAGCAGTCGGGCAGGGGTCTATGGCTACACCTTC.